This TCR beta chain was identified during a study of shared clonotypes between healthy human individuals. When replicate PCRs were run on sorted subsets, they used around 200 ng DNA, about 30,000 T cell genomes. The protocol was immunoSEQ multiplex PCR, while the TCRdb copy is restricted to in-frame clones and leaves out a portion. The sample records 2 million to 2.5 million clones, more than 85% being singletons. Study results and limitations: Only blood underwent sampling, and tissue repertoires likely differ. Generation probabilities were higher for clonotypes shared across all four sorted-subset donors than for unshared ones.

With respect to this clone: Its target is unknown.

Trimming removed 4 bases at V and 0 bases at J, with 12 bases between. Germline-derived CDR1 and CDR2 are SGHAT and FQNNGV. This CDR3 spans 16 amino acids. Sequenced input: naive CD4+ T cells from PBMCs. The subset is: CD45RA+ positively selected. The J gene is TRBJ1-4, the V gene TRBV11-2; D gene ambiguous. This TCR came from a man aged 18 to 30 in good health. Some clones in this sample may be carry-over from other donors' samples. The CDR3 DNA sequence: TGTGCCAGCAGCTCAGATGTGGCGGCAACTAATGAAAAACTGTTTTTT. It translates to CASSSDVAATNEKLFF.